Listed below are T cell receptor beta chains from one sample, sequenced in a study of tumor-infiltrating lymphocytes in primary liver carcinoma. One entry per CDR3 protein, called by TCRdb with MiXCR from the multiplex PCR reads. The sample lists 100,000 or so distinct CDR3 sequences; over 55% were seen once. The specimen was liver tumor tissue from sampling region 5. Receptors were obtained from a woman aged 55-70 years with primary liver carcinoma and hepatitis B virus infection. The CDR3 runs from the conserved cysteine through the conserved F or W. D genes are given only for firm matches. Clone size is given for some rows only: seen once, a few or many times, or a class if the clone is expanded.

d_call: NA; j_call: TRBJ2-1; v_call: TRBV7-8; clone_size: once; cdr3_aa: CASSSGRSTYKEQFF; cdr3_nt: TGTGCCAGCAGCTCGGGGCGGTCCACCTACAAAGAGCAGTTCTTC
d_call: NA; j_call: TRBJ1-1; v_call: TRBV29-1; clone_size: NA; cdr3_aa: CSVGLTADTEAFF; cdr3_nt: TGCAGTGTTGGACTGACAGCTGACACTGAAGCTTTCTTT
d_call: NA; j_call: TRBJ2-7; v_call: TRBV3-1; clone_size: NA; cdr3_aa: CASSQLAREQYF; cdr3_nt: TGTGCCAGCAGCCAACTAGCCAGGGAGCAGTACTTC
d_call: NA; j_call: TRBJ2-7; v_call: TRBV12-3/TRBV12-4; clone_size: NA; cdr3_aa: CASSSPIDYVQYF; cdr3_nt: TGTGCCAGCAGTTCGCCGATCGATTACGTGCAGTACTTC
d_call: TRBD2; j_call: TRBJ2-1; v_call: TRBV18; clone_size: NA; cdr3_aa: CASSPVETSGRIGEQFF; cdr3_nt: TGTGCCAGCTCCCCAGTGGAGACTAGCGGGAGGATAGGTGAGCAGTTCTTC
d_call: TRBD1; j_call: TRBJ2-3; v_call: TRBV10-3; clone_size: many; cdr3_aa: CAISAGQGGRDTQYF; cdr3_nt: TGTGCCATCAGTGCGGGACAGGGCGGTAGAGATACGCAGTATTTT
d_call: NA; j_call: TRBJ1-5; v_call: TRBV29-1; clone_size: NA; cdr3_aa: CSVGRIDTDTQHF; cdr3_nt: TGTAGCGTTGGGCGGATTGACACAGATACGCAGCATTTT
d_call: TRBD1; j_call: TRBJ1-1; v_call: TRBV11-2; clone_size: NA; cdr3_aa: CAMSLGTAQAFF; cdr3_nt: TGTGCCATGAGTCTCGGGACAGCTCAAGCTTTCTTT
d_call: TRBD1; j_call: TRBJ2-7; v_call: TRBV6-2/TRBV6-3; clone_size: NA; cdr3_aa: CANTALQGSAYEQYF; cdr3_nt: TGTGCCAACACCGCATTACAGGGGAGCGCCTACGAGCAGTACTTC
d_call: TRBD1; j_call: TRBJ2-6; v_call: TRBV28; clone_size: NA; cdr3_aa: CASGTGDSGANVLTF; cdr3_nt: TGTGCCAGTGGTACAGGGGACAGTGGGGCCAACGTCCTGACTTTC
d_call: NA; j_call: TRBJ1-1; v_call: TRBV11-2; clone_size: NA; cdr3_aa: CASSVTGNSEAFF; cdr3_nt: TGTGCTAGCAGCGTCACAGGGAACTCTGAAGCTTTCTTT
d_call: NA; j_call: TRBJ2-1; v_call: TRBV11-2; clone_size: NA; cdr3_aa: CVNSLPGLWDNEQLF; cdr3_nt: TGTGTCAACAGCTTGCCGGGATTATGGGACAATGAGCAGCTCTTC
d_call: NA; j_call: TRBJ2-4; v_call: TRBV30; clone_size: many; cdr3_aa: CAWSLGVKNIQYF; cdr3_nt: TGTGCCTGGAGTTTGGGTGTCAAAAACATTCAGTACTTC
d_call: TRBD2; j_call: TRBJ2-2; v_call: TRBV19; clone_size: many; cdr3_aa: CASKASGSGTGELFF; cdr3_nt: TGTGCCAGTAAGGCTAGCGGGTCGGGGACCGGGGAGCTGTTTTTT
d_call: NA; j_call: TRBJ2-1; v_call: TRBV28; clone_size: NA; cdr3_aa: CASSSRQSRGNEQFF; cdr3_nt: TGTGCCAGCAGTTCCCGACAGTCGCGGGGCAATGAGCAGTTCTTC
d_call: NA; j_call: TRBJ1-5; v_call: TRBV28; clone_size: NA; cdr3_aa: CASSSLDSYQPQHF; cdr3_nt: TGTGCCAGCAGTTCCCTAGACAGCTATCAGCCCCAGCATTTT
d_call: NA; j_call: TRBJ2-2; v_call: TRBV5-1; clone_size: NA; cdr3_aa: CASSLARGGATLVPGELFF; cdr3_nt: TGCGCCAGCAGCTTGGCCAGGGGCGGAGCGACCCTTGTTCCCGGGGAGCTGTTTTTT
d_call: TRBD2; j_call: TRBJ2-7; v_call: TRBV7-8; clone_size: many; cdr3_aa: CASSLALAGAGEQYF; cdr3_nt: TGTGCCAGCAGCTTGGCGCTAGCGGGAGCGGGGGAGCAGTACTTC
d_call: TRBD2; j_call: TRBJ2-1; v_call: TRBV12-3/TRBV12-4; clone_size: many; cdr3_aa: CASRGGTSGSSYNEQFF; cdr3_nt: TGTGCCAGCAGGGGAGGGACTAGCGGGAGTTCCTACAATGAGCAGTTCTTC
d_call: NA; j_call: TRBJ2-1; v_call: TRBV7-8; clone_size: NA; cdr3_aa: CASSSGLSAYNEQFF; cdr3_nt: TGTGCCAGCAGCTCGGGACTGTCCGCCTACAATGAGCAGTTCTTC
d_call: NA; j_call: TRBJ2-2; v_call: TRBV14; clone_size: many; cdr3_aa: CASRLDRDTGELFF; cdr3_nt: TGTGCCAGCAGACTGGACAGAGACACCGGGGAGCTGTTTTTT
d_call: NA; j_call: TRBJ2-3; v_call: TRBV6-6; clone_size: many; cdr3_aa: CASSYSSRGTDTQYF; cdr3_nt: TGTGCCAGCAGTTACTCGAGCCGGGGCACAGATACGCAGTATTTT
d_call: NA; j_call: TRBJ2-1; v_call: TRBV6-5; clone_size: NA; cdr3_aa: CASSVQGGTYNEQFF; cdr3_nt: TGTGCCAGCAGTGTTCAGGGGGGGACCTACAATGAGCAGTTCTTC
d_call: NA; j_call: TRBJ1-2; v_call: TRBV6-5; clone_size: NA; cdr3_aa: CASSVPARTSTF; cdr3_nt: TGTGCCAGCAGTGTACCCGCAAGGACTTCCACCTTC
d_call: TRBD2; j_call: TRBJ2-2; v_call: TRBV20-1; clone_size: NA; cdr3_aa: CSAMSSGTGELFF; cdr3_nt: TGCAGTGCTATGAGTAGCGGGACCGGGGAGCTGTTTTTT
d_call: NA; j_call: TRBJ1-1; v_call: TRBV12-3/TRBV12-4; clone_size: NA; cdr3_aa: CASSLSARALRGNTVAFF; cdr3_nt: TGTGCCAGCAGTTTAAGCGCCAGGGCTTTAAGGGGGAACACTGTAGCTTTCTTT
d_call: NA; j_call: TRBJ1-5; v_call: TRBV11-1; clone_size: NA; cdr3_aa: CASSLENPRTTDTQHF; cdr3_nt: TGTGCCAGCAGCTTGGAGAACCCGCGGACTACAGATACGCAGCATTTT
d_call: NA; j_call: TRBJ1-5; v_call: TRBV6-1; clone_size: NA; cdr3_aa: CASSGISGHSNQPQHF; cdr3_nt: TGTGCCAGCAGTGGAATATCTGGGCATAGCAATCAACCCCAGCATTTC
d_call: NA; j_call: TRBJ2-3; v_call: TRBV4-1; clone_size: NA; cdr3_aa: CASSQVYRADQPQYF; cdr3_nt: TGCGCCAGCAGCCAGGTGTACAGGGCGGATCAGCCCCAGTATTTT
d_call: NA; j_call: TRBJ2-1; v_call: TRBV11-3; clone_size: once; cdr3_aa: CASSLDPGSFSYNEQSF; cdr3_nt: TGTGCCAGCAGCTTAGATCCCGGGAGTTTTTCCTATAACGAGCAGTCCTTC
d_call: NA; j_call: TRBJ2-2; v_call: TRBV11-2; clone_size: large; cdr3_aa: CASSPPQGPTGELFF; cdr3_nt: TGTGCCAGCAGCCCTCCGCAAGGACCGACCGGGGAGCTGTTTTTT
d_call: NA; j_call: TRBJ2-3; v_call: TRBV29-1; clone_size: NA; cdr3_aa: CISYTGTQYF; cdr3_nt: TGCATCTCCTACACAGGTACGCAGTATTTT
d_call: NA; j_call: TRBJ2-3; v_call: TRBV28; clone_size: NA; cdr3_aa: CATARGGPVDTQYF; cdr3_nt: TGTGCCACCGCAAGGGGGGGGCCCGTGGATACGCAGTATTTT
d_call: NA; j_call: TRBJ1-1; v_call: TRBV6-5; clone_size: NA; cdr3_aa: CASGYLGWGTEAFF; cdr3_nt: TGTGCCAGCGGTTACCTCGGATGGGGCACTGAAGCTTTCTTT
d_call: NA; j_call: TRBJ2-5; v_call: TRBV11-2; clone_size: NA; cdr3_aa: CASSWTEGGETQYF; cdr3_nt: TGTGCCAGCAGCTGGACAGAAGGGGGTGAGACCCAGTACTTC
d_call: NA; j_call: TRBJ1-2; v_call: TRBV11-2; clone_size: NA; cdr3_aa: CATSLGIPEGFYGYTF; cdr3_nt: TGTGCCACCAGTCTCGGGATACCGGAGGGGTTCTATGGTTACACCTTC
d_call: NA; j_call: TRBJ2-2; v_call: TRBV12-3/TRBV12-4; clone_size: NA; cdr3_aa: CASTNRKTSTGELFF; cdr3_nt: TGTGCAAGCACCAATAGGAAAACCTCCACCGGGGAGCTGTTTTTT
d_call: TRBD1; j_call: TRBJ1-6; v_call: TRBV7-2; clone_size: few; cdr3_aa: CASSPGQFRSPLHF; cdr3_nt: TGTGCCAGCAGCCCGGGACAGTTTCGTTCACCCCTCCACTTT
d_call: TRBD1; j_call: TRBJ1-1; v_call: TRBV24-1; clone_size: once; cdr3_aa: CATSAEDRETLESFF; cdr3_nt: TGTGCCACCAGTGCCGAGGACAGGGAAACCTTGGAATCTTTCTTT
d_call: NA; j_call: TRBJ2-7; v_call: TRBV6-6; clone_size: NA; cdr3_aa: CVSWEARGREQYF; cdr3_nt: TGTGTCAGCTGGGAAGCGAGAGGTAGGGAACAGTACTTC
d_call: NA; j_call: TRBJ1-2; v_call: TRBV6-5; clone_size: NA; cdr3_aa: CASSYSPRGGYGYTF; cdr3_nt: TGTGCCAGCAGTTACTCCCCGAGGGGAGGCTATGGCTACACCTTC
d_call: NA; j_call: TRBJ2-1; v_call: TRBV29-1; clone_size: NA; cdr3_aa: CSVWAEGEQFF; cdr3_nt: TGCAGCGTATGGGCGGAAGGGGAGCAGTTCTTC
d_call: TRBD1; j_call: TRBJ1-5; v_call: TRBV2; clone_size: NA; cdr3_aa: CASSAGTGANQPQHF; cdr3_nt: TGTGCCAGCAGTGCTGGGACAGGCGCCAATCAGCCCCAGCATTTT
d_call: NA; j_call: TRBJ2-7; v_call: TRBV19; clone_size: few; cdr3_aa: CASSIVRGNEQYF; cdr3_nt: TGTGCCAGTAGTATTGTTCGGGGGAACGAGCAGTACTTC
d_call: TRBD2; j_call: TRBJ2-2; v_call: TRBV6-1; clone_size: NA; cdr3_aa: CASNSGTSVNTGELFF; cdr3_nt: TGTGCCAGCAATTCCGGGACTAGCGTTAACACCGGGGAGCTATTTTTT
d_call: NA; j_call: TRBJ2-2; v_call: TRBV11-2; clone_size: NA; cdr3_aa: CASSLYPNTGELFF; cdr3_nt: TGTGCCAGCAGTTTATACCCGAACACCGGGGAGCTGTTTTTT
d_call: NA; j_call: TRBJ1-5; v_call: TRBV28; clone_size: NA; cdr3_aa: CASSPTGTNQPQHF; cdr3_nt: TGTGCCAGCAGCCCCACAGGGACCAATCAGCCCCAGCATTTT
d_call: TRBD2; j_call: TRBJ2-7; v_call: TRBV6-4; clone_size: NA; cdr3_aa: CASSEREGTAEHYF; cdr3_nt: TGTGCCAGCAGCGAGCGGGAGGGAACTGCGGAGCACTACTTC
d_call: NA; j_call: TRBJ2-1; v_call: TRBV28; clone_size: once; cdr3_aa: CASRRGGALNEQSF; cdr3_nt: TGTGCCAGCAGGCGCGGCGGAGCCCTCAATGAGCAGTCCTTC
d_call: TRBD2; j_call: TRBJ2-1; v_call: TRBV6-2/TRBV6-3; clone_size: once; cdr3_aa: CASSSPGTSGTPQFF; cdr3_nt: TGTGCCAGCAGCTCGCCCGGGACTAGCGGGACTCCTCAATTCTTC
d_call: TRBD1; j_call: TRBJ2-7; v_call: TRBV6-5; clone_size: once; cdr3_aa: CASSYSQGAYDQYF; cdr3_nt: TGTGCCAGCAGTTACAGTCAGGGGGCCTACGATCAGTACTTC
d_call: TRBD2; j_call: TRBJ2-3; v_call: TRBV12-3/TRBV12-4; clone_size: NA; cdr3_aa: CASSLGDGGITDTQCF; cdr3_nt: TGTGCCAGCAGTTTAGGGGACGGGGGGATCACGGATACGCAGTGTTTT